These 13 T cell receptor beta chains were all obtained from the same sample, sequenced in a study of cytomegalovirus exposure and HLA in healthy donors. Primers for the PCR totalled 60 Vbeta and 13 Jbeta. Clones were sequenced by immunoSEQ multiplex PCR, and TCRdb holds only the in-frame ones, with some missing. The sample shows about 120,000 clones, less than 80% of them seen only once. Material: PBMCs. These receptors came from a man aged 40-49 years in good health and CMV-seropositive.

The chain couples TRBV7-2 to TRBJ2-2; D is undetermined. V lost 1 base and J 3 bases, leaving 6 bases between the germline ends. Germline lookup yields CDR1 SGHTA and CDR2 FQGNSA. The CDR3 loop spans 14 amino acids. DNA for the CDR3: TGTGCCAGCAGCTTAGTAGTATACACCGGGGAGCTGTTTTTT. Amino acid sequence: CASSLVVYTGELFF.

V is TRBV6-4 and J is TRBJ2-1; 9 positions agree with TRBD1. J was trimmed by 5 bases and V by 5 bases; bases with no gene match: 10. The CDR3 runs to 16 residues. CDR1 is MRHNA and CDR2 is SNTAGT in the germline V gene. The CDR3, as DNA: TGTGCCAGCAGTCGGACAGGGGCCACCCTTAACAATGAGCAGTTCTTC. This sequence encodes CASSRTGATLNNEQFF.

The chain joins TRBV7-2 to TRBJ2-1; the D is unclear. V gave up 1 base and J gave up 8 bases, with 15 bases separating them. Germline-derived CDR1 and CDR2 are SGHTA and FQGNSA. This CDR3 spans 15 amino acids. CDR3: CASSLEYAILHEQFF. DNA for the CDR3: TGTGCCAGCAGCTTAGAATATGCGATCCTGCATGAGCAGTTCTTC.

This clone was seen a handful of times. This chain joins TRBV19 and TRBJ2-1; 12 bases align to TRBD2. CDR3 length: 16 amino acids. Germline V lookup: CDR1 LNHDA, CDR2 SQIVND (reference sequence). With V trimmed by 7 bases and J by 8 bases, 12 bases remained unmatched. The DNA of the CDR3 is TGTGCCAGTACCCTTATCGCGGCTAGCGGGAGGGATGAGCAGTTCTTC. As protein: CASTLIAASGRDEQFF.

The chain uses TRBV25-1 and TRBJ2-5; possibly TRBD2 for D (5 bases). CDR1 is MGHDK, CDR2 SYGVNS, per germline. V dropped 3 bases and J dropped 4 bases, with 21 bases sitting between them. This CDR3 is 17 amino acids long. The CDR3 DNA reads TGTGCCAGCAGTGACCTCCTAGAGGGTCTGGAATCAGAGACCCAGTACTTC. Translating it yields CASSDLLEGLESETQYF.

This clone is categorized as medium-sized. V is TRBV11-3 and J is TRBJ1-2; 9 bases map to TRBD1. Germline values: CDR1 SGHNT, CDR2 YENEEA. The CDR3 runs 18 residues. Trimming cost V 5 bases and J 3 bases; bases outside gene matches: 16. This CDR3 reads CASSPPRDRANQDYGYTF. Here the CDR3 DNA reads TGTGCCAGCAGCCCCCCCCGGGACAGGGCCAACCAAGACTATGGCTACACCTTC.

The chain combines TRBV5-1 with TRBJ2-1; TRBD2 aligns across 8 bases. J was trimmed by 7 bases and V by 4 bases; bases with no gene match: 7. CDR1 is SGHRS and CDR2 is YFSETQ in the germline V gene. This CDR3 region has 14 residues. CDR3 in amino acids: CASSDGTRTNEQFF. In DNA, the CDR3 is TGCGCCAGCAGCGACGGGACTAGAACTAATGAGCAGTTCTTC.

CDR3 protein: CASSSGGGRGSNQPQHF. The CDR3 DNA sequence: TGTGCCAGCAGCTCCGGGGGAGGGAGGGGGAGCAATCAGCCCCAGCATTTT. The chain has TRBV7-9 and TRBJ1-5, with D possibly matching TRBD1 (6 bases). Germline assignment: CDR1 SEHNR and CDR2 FQNEAQ (reference sequence). This CDR3 is built from 17 residues. The V and J ends lost 4 bases and 1 base respectively, with 17 bases between them.

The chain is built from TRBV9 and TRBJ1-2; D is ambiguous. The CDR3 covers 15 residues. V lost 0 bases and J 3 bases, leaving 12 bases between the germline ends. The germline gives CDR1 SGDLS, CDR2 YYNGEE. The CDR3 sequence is CASSVEGAGHYGYTF. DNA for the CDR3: TGTGCCAGCAGCGTAGAGGGAGCAGGTCACTATGGCTACACCTTC.

CDR3 bases: TGTGCCAGCAGCATCCGGGCCAGGGGTTTACCTACGCAGTATTTT. The encoded protein is CASSIRARGLPTQYF. The chain is built from TRBV9 and TRBJ2-3, with D possibly being TRBD1 (6 bases). Between the trimmed V and J ends, which lost 4 bases and 8 bases, there was a span of 20 bases. The CDR3 runs to 15 residues. Germline-derived CDR1 and CDR2 are SGDLS and YYNGEE. The whole variable domain, filled in from reference TRBV9 and TRBJ2-3, reads DSGVTQTPKHLITATGQRVTLRCSPRSGDLSVYWYQQSLDQGLQFLIQYYNGEERAKGNILERFSAQQFPDLHSELNLSSLELGDSALYFCASSIRARGLPTQYFGPGTRLTVL.

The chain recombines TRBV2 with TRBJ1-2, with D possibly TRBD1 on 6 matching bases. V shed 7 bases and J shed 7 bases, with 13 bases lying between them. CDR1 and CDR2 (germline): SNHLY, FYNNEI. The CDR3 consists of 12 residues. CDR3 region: CASTLRDTGYTF. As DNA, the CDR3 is TGTGCCAGCACTCTACGGGACACTGGCTACACCTTC.

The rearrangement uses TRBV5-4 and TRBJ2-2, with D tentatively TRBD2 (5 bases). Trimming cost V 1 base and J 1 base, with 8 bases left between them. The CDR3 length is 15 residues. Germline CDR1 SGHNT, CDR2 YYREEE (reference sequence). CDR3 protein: CASSLRGRNTGELFF. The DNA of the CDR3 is TGTGCCAGCAGCTTGCGCGGGCGGAACACCGGGGAGCTGTTTTTT.

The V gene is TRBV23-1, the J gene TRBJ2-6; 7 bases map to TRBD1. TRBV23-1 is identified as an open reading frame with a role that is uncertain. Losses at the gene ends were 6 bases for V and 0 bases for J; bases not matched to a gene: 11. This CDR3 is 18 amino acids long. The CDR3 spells CASSLVDRAYSGANVLTF. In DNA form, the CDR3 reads TGCGCCAGCAGCCTCGTAGACAGGGCATACTCTGGGGCCAACGTCCTGACTTTC.